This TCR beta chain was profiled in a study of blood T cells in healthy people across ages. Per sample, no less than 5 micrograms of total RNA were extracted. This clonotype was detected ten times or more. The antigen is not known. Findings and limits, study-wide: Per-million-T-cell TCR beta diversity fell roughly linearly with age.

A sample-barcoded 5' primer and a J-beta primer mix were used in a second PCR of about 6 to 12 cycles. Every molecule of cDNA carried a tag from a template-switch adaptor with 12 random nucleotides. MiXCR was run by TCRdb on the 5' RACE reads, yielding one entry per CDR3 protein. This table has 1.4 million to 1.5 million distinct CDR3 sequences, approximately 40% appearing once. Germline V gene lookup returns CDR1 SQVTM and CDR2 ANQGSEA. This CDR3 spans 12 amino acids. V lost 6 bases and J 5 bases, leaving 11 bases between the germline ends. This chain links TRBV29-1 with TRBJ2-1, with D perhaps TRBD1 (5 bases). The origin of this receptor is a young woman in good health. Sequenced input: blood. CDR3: CSVRETDNEQFF. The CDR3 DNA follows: TGCAGCGTGCGCGAGACAGACAATGAGCAGTTCTTC.